This T cell receptor (beta chain) was documented in a study of graft-versus-host responses after intestinal transplantation. Overall study: After anti-thymocyte globulin induction, recipients took tacrolimus and steroids for roughly three years. Points from the study as a whole: Early declines in HvG clones that occurred post-transplant were associated with peak circulating GvH clone levels. High graft-versus-host to host-versus-graft clonal ratios were found in allografts of patients who had graft-donor T cell macrochimerism. The recipient marrow held GvH clones, and some of them showed up first in ileum or blood.

Here immunoSEQ multiplex PCR was the method, and the copy in TCRdb shows in-frame clones only, minus some. This table holds 21,000 or so clones, 80% to 90% found once. A note on this clone: Antigen unknown.

This TCR came from a human patient who received an intestinal transplant, so some T cells may come from the graft donor. Sequencing was performed on PBMCs, taken roughly 64 days after intestinal transplantation.

The CDR3 spells CASSSRGAGVYNEQFF. In nucleotides, the CDR3 is TGCGCCAGCAGCTCGCGGGGGGCCGGGGTTTACAATGAGCAGTTCTTC. The chain combines TRBV5-1 with TRBJ2-1, with 8 bases matching TRBD2. Trimming cost V 3 bases and J 4 bases; bases outside gene matches: 9. CDR1 and CDR2 from the germline V gene are SGHRS and YFSETQ. This CDR3 contains 16 residues.